This TCR beta chain is from a study of blood T cell repertoires in COVID-19 (dated by TCRdb to 2019 to 2021). Context from the whole study: ImmuneRACE Cohort 3 recovered participants were defined by two consecutive negative NP/OP PCR tests, healthcare professional clearance, or symptom resolution. Sample metadata almost always included a de-identified subject ID, COVID-19 status, age in years and sex. Samples were obtained from the ongoing ImmuneRACE study (first 160 participants) and from 1,254 subjects provided by 6 global collaborators. Where available, HLA class I and class II types were taken from metadata supplied by the sample provider and were not determined by assay-based typing. The material from the prospective study consisted of cDNA or gDNA derived from T cells, B-cell-depleted T cells, or PBMCs. Deeply sampled blood TCRbeta repertoires from subjects exposed to, actively infected with, or recovered from COVID-19 were included in the dataset. Collaborator samples came from the United States, Italy and Spain and covered acute and convalescent phases of COVID-19. A freely available public database, intended as a resource for researchers studying the immune response to SARS-CoV-2, is where the repertoires were released.

Participants in the prospective study were enrolled through a virtual design, were aged 18 to 89 years, and lived in 24 United States geographic areas. To assign participants to cohorts, the prospective study relied on clinical history that participants themselves reported in a screening survey and a study questionnaire. Each participant in the prospective study had whole blood, serum and a nasopharyngeal or oropharyngeal swab collected by mobile phlebotomists. Over a roughly 2-month period, participants in the prospective study had the option of providing additional blood draws and questionnaires. Blood samples from the prospective study were shipped frozen or at room temperature prior to DNA extraction. TCRbeta CDR3 regions were amplified from genomic DNA using the immunoSEQ Assay, a bias-controlled multiplex PCR. The authors processed their data as follows. Nucleated cell counts per sample were estimated from amplification of reference gene primers within the assay. To quantify the absolute abundance of each unique TCRbeta CDR3 rearrangement, sequence reads were collapsed and filtered. Productive Simpson clonality was computed per sample as the square root of Simpson's diversity index over productive rearrangements. Not all clones reach the TCRdb copy of this immuneACCESS table, which keeps in-frame sequences only. Checked studies attribute under half of the gap to unresolved V genes and leave the rest unexplained. For V, J and clone size, that table is used; D and trimming come from the DNA. The sample data list 300,000 to 450,000 clones, and around 87% of these were observed just once. About 2.1% of the sample is taken by the ten largest.

Paper-wide results and their limitations: Clinical and demographic metadata were provided uncurated, with the amount varying by source and participant.

Spanning cysteine to phenylalanine, the CDR3 consists of 15 amino acids. The sequence is cut down to CDR3 DNA, 45 bases in frame from base 1. Via the germline V gene, CDR1 is SGHTS and CDR2 YDEGEE. V lost 4 bases and J lost 0 bases, and the count of bases not matched to a germline gene is 2. Worth noting for this clone: Its target antigen remains unknown. Base qualities are not at hand, and no much larger clone is one base apart.

This receptor chain uses TRBV5-8 and TRBJ1-5; 9 junctional bases match TRBD1. This TCR was recovered from a man between 40 and 49 years old in a cohort exposed to, infected with or recovered from COVID-19 (not recorded which). What was sequenced was PBMCs or T cells enriched from blood (not recorded which). The DNA reads TGTGCCAGCAGCCCGGGACAGGGTAGCAATCAGCCCCAGCATTTT. It is translated as CASSPGQGSNQPQHF.